The 27 T cell receptor beta chains below all came from one sample that was sequenced in a study of lymphopenia after photon versus proton radiotherapy. This table comes from immunoSEQ multiplex PCR, and its TCRdb copy is limited to in-frame clones, with some not included. The sample contains roughly 22,000 clones, 65% to 85% of which appear only once. The input for sequencing was peripheral blood, taken from a patient treated with proton-based radiotherapy. These receptors were taken from a woman aged 70-85 years with pancreatic cancer.

This clone showed up just a few times. The V and J genes are TRBV21-1 and TRBJ2-7; TRBD2, the D gene given by the table, was not confirmed from the DNA. TRBV21-1 is labeled a pseudogene. The CDR3 runs to 19 residues. The CDR3 protein is CASSPKPQREDPDSYEQYF. DNA for the CDR3: TGTGCCAGCAGCCCCAAGCCACAGCGGGAGGACCCGGACTCCTACGAGCAGTACTTC.

The chain is built from TRBV28 and TRBJ2-7; D is unclear. Looked up from germline, CDR1 is MDHEN and CDR2 is SYDVKM. The CDR3 has 13 residues. V gave up 7 bases and J gave up 4 bases, with 14 bases separating them. Here the CDR3 reads CASTAAGIYEQYF. The CDR3 nucleotides read TGTGCCAGCACCGCCGCTGGGATTTACGAGCAGTACTTC.

This chain uses TRBV19 with TRBJ2-2, with TRBD2 matching 14 bases. The CDR3 is 18 residues long. Trimming took 6 bases from V and 1 from J; bases not matched to a gene: 7. Germline V CDR1 and CDR2: LNHDA, SQIVND (reference sequence). For the CDR3, the DNA is TGTGCCAGTAGCAATTACGGACTAGCGGGAGGGAACACCGGGGAGCTGTTTTTT. It specifies CASSNYGLAGGNTGELFF.

V usage is TRBV4-2 and J usage is TRBJ1-5, with 9 bases matching TRBD1. Germline CDR1 LGHNA, CDR2 YNFKEQ. V lost 0 bases, J lost 9 bases, and 9 bases stayed unmatched. The CDR3 length is 16 residues. The CDR3 DNA reads as TGTGCCAGCAGCCAAGATCTGACAGGGGGGGGTCCGCCCCAGCATTTT. Amino acids: CASSQDLTGGGPPQHF.

The CDR3 sequence: CASRLSGANVLTF. CDR3 sequence (DNA): TGTGCCAGCAGGCTCTCTGGGGCCAACGTCCTGACTTTC. The chain recombines TRBV6-5 with TRBJ2-6; D is unresolved. The germline CDR1 and CDR2 sequences are MNHEY and SVGAGI. The CDR3 is 13 amino acids. V was shortened by 6 bases and J by 0 bases, with 3 bases between the two germline ends.

The chain couples TRBV2 to TRBJ2-3; 8 bases match TRBD2. The J segment lost 5 bases and the V segment lost 6 bases, leaving 13 bases of the junction unmatched. Germline assignment: CDR1 SNHLY and CDR2 FYNNEI. This CDR3 contains 16 residues. Written as DNA, the CDR3 is TGTGCCAGCAGGGCACTAGCGGCCGCCATTGGAGATACGCAGTATTTT. This gives the protein CASRALAAAIGDTQYF.

V usage is TRBV6-5 and J usage is TRBJ1-1; TRBD1 matches at 7 bases. This CDR3 has 14 residues. CDR1 and CDR2 (germline): MNHEY, SVGAGI. The V and J ends lost 7 bases and 11 bases, in that order; junction bases with no gene match: 16. The CDR3 reads CASIPPGGPKLAFF. CDR3 sequence (DNA): TGTGCCAGCATTCCCCCAGGGGGTCCGAAGTTGGCTTTCTTT.

CDR3 in amino acids: CAWSEVEYNEQFF. CDR3 DNA sequence: TGTGCCTGGAGTGAGGTAGAATACAATGAGCAGTTCTTC. This chain links TRBV30 with TRBJ2-1; no definite D call. V shed 1 base and J shed 4 bases, with 8 bases lying between them. Germline-derived CDR1 and CDR2 are GTSNPN and SVGIG (reference sequence). The CDR3 contains 13 residues.

This chain joins TRBV30 and TRBJ2-1; D assignment may be TRBD1 or TRBD2 (5 bases each). Trimming removed 4 bases from V and 11 bases from J, with 12 bases in between. The CDR3 is 11 amino acids. Germline assignment: CDR1 GTSNPN and CDR2 SVGIG (reference sequence). Here the CDR3 DNA reads TGTGCCTGGATGCCCGGGGCCCAGCAGTTCTTC. Protein sequence: CAWMPGAQQFF.

The table lists this clone with a few counts. This sequence joins TRBV28 and TRBJ1-5; maybe TRBD1 (5 bases). V was clipped by 4 bases and J by 2 bases, with 15 bases between them. Germline assignment: CDR1 MDHEN and CDR2 SYDVKM. The CDR3 is made up of 16 amino acids. The CDR3 sequence: CASSSSGTPGNQPQHF. The CDR3 DNA reads as TGTGCCAGCAGTTCCTCCGGGACCCCGGGCAATCAGCCCCAGCATTTT.

This clone appeared a few times. V usage is TRBV2 and J usage is TRBJ2-7; 10 nucleotides agree with TRBD1. The CDR3 runs to 13 residues. V gave up 6 bases and J gave up 5 bases; unmatched junction bases: 4. Per the germline V gene, CDR1 is SNHLY and CDR2 is FYNNEI. Here the CDR3 DNA reads TGTGCCAGCAGGGGACAGGGGAGCCACGAGCAGTACTTC. This translates into CASRGQGSHEQYF.

The chain uses TRBV25-1 and TRBJ2-3, with TRBD2 matching over 9 bases. Trimming cost V 5 bases and J 7 bases; bases outside gene matches: 7. Per germline, CDR1 MGHDK and CDR2 SYGVNS. The length of the CDR3 is 14 residues. The CDR3 DNA is TGTGCCAGCAGTCTGCGGGAGGGCTCGAATACGCAGTATTTT. Translation: CASSLREGSNTQYF.

This chain links TRBV5-1 with TRBJ1-3; tentative D call: TRBD1 (5 bases). Trimming removed 4 bases from V and 4 bases from J, with 9 bases in between. Germline assignment: CDR1 SGHRS and CDR2 YFSETQ. The CDR3 spans 13 residues. In DNA form, the CDR3 reads TGCGCCAGCAGCGGGACCCAGGGAAACACCATATATTTT. It specifies CASSGTQGNTIYF.

This chain uses TRBV5-1 with TRBJ2-3, with D perhaps TRBD1 (6 bases). This CDR3 region has 16 residues. Germline V gene sequence: CDR1 SGHRS, CDR2 YFSETQ. V lost 0 bases and J lost 2, with 13 bases in between. The CDR3 DNA is TGCGCCAGCAGCTTGGCCCCAGGGGCGCACACAGATACGCAGTATTTT. Protein product: CASSLAPGAHTDTQYF.

With respect to this clone: At one boundary the junction diverges from the germline segment, which might be a read error. The V gene is TRBV7-7, the J gene TRBJ2-5; TRBD2 matches 12 bases. The CDR3 has 14 residues. CDR1 SSHAT and CDR2 FNYEAQ come from the germline V gene (reference sequence). In DNA, the CDR3 is TGTGCTAGCAGCCTGACTAGCGGGAGTCGGACCCAGTACTTC. This encodes CASSLTSGSRTQYF.

In DNA, the CDR3 is TGTGCCTGGAGTCCGCTGTGGGGGGCGGTTAGGGGCTACACCTTC. Translating gives CAWSPLWGAVRGYTF. The V and J genes are TRBV30 and TRBJ1-2, with a possible D match to TRBD1 (6 bases). V was pared by 2 bases and J by 8 bases, with 21 bases between. The CDR3 runs to 15 residues. From germline, CDR1 is GTSNPN and CDR2 SVGIG (reference sequence).

The genes are TRBV19 and TRBJ2-7; 8 nucleotides match TRBD1. CDR3 length: 14 amino acids. The germline gives CDR1 LNHDA, CDR2 SQIVND (reference sequence). V gave up 3 bases and J gave up 7 bases; unmatched junction bases: 8. The CDR3 DNA is TGTGCCAGTAGTATGCTGCAGGGGGCGGGGGAGCAGTACTTC. This translates into CASSMLQGAGEQYF.

The chain combines TRBV6-5 with TRBJ2-7, with TRBD1 identical over 10 bases. With V trimmed by 4 bases and J by 3 bases, 6 bases remained unmatched. CDR1 is MNHEY and CDR2 is SVGAGI in the germline V gene. This CDR3 spans 15 amino acids. CDR3 nucleotide sequence: TGTGCCAGCAGTTCCCCGACAGGGGGCAGCTACGAGCAGTACTTC. The encoded protein is CASSSPTGGSYEQYF.

This sequence joins TRBV5-1 and TRBJ2-7; the match to TRBD2 covers 7 bases. Germline CDR1 is SGHRS and CDR2 is YFSETQ. The V segment lost 4 bases and the J segment 2 bases; nucleotides outside the gene matches: 6. The CDR3 consists of 14 residues. The CDR3 nucleotides read TGCGCCAGCAGCCCCAGCGGGGTCCCCTACGAGCAGTACTTC. Encoded protein: CASSPSGVPYEQYF.

The chain combines TRBV4-1 with TRBJ1-4, with D possibly being TRBD1 (5 bases). The CDR3 consists of 13 residues. V was shortened by 4 bases and J by 6 bases, with 9 bases between the two germline ends. Germline V CDR1 and CDR2: MGHRA, YSYEKL. CDR3 residues: CASSRLGDEKLFF. The CDR3 nucleotides read TGCGCCAGCAGCCGTCTAGGGGATGAAAAACTGTTTTTT.

This chain uses TRBV7-2 with TRBJ1-2; no clear D gene. V lost 1 base, J lost 4 bases, and 4 bases lay in between. The CDR3 contains 12 residues. Germline V gene lookup returns CDR1 SGHTA and CDR2 FQGNSA. CDR3 region: CASSLGSYGYTF. The CDR3 DNA reads TGTGCCAGCAGCTTAGGTAGCTATGGCTACACCTTC. Based on the CDR3 plus reference TRBV7-2 and TRBJ1-2, the full variable domain is GAGVSQSPSNKVTEKGKDVELRCDPISGHTALYWYRQSLGQGLEFLIYFQGNSAPDKSGLPSDRFSAERTGGSVSTLTIQRTQQEDSAVYLCASSLGSYGYTFGSGTRLTVV.

The chain couples TRBV18 to TRBJ1-2; D uncertain. Germline V CDR1 and CDR2: KGHSH, LQKENI. The CDR3 sequence is 15 residues long. V dropped 4 bases and J dropped 3 bases, with 15 bases sitting between them. In nucleotides, the CDR3 is TGTGCCAGCTCACTACCCGACACGGACTACTATGGCTACACCTTC. Translating gives CASSLPDTDYYGYTF. The full variable domain, with the rest looked up from reference TRBV18 and TRBJ1-2, is NAGVMQNPRHLVRRRGQEARLRCSPMKGHSHVYWYRQLPEEGLKFMVYLQKENIIDESGMPKERFSAEFPKEGPSILRIQQVVRGDSAAYFCASSLPDTDYYGYTFGSGTRLTVV.

The chain uses TRBV28 and TRBJ1-3; D is uncertain. Germline lookup yields CDR1 MDHEN and CDR2 SYDVKM. V lost 5 bases and J 0 bases, leaving 14 bases between the germline ends. The CDR3 consists of 16 residues. Here the CDR3 DNA reads TGTGCCAGCAGTACCTTGACCCTGAGCTCTGGAAACACCATATATTTT. Its translation is CASSTLTLSSGNTIYF.

This sequence joins TRBV19 and TRBJ1-5; D not resolved. Germline-derived CDR1 and CDR2 are LNHDA and SQIVND (reference sequence). This CDR3 has 14 residues. Deletions cut 6 bases from V and 3 bases from J, with 12 bases between. The CDR3 loop is CASSDPEFNQPQHF. The CDR3 nucleotides read TGTGCCAGTAGCGACCCAGAGTTCAATCAGCCCCAGCATTTT. Together with reference TRBV19 and TRBJ1-5, the CDR3 gives the full variable domain: DGGITQSPKYLFRKEGQNVTLSCEQNLNHDAMYWYRQDPGQGLRLIYYSQIVNDFQKGDIAEGYSVSREKKESFPLTVTSAQKNPTAFYLCASSDPEFNQPQHFGDGTRLSIL.

The CDR3 spells CASSLGQGKDTQYF. CDR3 sequence (DNA): TGTGCCAGCAGCTTGGGTCAGGGGAAGGATACGCAGTATTTT. The chain couples TRBV5-4 to TRBJ2-3; D may be TRBD1 (6 bases). The CDR3 runs 14 residues. The germline CDR1 and CDR2 sequences are SGHNT and YYREEE (reference sequence). Trimming took 0 bases from V and 6 from J, leaving 11 bases between them.

The chain is built from TRBV2 and TRBJ2-7; D uncertain. Germline loops: CDR1 SNHLY, CDR2 FYNNEI. V was clipped by 4 bases and J by 3 bases, with 7 bases between them. The CDR3 is made up of 12 amino acids. The CDR3 bases are TGTGCCAGCAGTGCTCAGAGCTACGAGCAGTACTTC. This translates into CASSAQSYEQYF.

The chain couples TRBV30 to TRBJ1-2, with D perhaps TRBD1 (6 bases). The CDR3 runs 13 residues. V was clipped by 0 bases and J by 8 bases, with 13 bases between them. CDR1 and CDR2 (germline): GTSNPN, SVGIG (reference sequence). The CDR3 DNA is TGTGCCTGGAGTGTAGGCAGGGGTGGAGGCTACACCTTC. It encodes CAWSVGRGGGYTF. Full variable domain (rest looked up from reference TRBV30 and TRBJ1-2): SQTIHQWPATLVQPVGSPLSLECTVEGTSNPNLYWYRQAAGRGLQLLFYSVGIGQISSEVPQNLSASRPQDRQFILSSKKLLLSDSGFYLCAWSVGRGGGYTFGSGTRLTVV.